The rows below give T cell receptor beta chains drawn from one sample of a study of human T cells and chemical hapten exposure. TCRdb re-called the RACE reads with MiXCR, one entry per CDR3 protein. This sample has about 160,000 distinct CDR3 sequences; around a quarter occur once, and the top ten carry 2.1%. The specimen was whole blood, collected in connection with sensitization to the hapten diphenylcyclopropenone (DPC). Receptors were obtained from a woman aged 18-30 years with alopecia areata. Some clones in this sample may be carry-over from other donors' samples. Both conserved end residues are part of each CDR3. A D gene is named only where the DNA matches it firmly. For some rows the clone size is stated as once, few or many, or as a class when expanded; others skip it.

J gene: TRBJ2-1; clone size: NA; D gene: TRBD1; CDR3 length: 16; V gene: TRBV7-9; CDR3 DNA: TGTGCCAGCAGCTTCCAGATCGGGACAGGTGACAATGAGCAGTTCTTC; CDR3 protein: CASSFQIGTGDNEQFF
J gene: TRBJ2-1; clone size: NA; D gene: TRBD2; CDR3 length: 19; V gene: TRBV7-9; CDR3 DNA: TGTGCCAGCAGCTTACCACTAGCGGGGGGGCAACGGTCCTACAATGAGCAGTTCTTC; CDR3 protein: CASSLPLAGGQRSYNEQFF
J gene: TRBJ1-1; clone size: NA; D gene: NA; CDR3 length: 14; V gene: TRBV21-1; CDR3 DNA: TGTGCCAGCAGCAAATCTGACAGCGAGGTTGAAGCTTTCTTT; CDR3 protein: CASSKSDSEVEAFF
J gene: TRBJ2-3; clone size: NA; D gene: NA; CDR3 length: 13; V gene: TRBV18; CDR3 DNA: TGTGCCAGCTCACCAGGGGTAAAGGATACGCAGTATTTT; CDR3 protein: CASSPGVKDTQYF
J gene: TRBJ2-2; clone size: NA; D gene: NA; CDR3 length: 17; V gene: TRBV15; CDR3 DNA: TGTGCCACCAGCAGAGATCTTTGGGGAAGGAACACCGGGGAGCTGTTTTTT; CDR3 protein: CATSRDLWGRNTGELFF
J gene: TRBJ2-5; clone size: few; D gene: TRBD2; CDR3 length: 14; V gene: TRBV20-1; CDR3 DNA: TGCAGTGCTCGGGGACTAGCGGGACAAGAGACCCAGTACTTC; CDR3 protein: CSARGLAGQETQYF
J gene: TRBJ2-3; clone size: few; D gene: NA; CDR3 length: 15; V gene: TRBV11-2; CDR3 DNA: TGTGCCAGCAGCTTAGAGGGGGCGGGCACAGATACGCAGTATTTT; CDR3 protein: CASSLEGAGTDTQYF
J gene: TRBJ2-1; clone size: many; D gene: NA; CDR3 length: 15; V gene: TRBV12-3/TRBV12-4; CDR3 DNA: TGTGCCAGCAGCAACATTGCGACAGAATACAATGAGCAGTTCTTC; CDR3 protein: CASSNIATEYNEQFF
J gene: TRBJ2-4; clone size: NA; D gene: NA; CDR3 length: 14; V gene: TRBV4-3; CDR3 DNA: TGCGCCAGCAGCCAAGATCCAGCCAAAAACATTCAGTACTTC; CDR3 protein: CASSQDPAKNIQYF
J gene: TRBJ1-5; clone size: many; D gene: NA; CDR3 length: 13; V gene: TRBV29-1; CDR3 DNA: TGCAGCGTTGGAACCTCGGACAGCCAGCCCCAGCATTTT; CDR3 protein: CSVGTSDSQPQHF
J gene: TRBJ1-5; clone size: NA; D gene: TRBD1; CDR3 length: 16; V gene: TRBV4-1; CDR3 DNA: TGCGCCAGCAGCCAAGTTTCCGGACAGGTCAATCAGCCCCAGCATTTT; CDR3 protein: CASSQVSGQVNQPQHF
J gene: TRBJ2-7; clone size: once; D gene: NA; CDR3 length: 21; V gene: TRBV3-2; CDR3 DNA: TGTGCCAGCAGCCAGGGATGTCGAGACAGGGGGCCAATCGGTGGGTGTTACGAGCAGTACTTC; CDR3 protein: CASSQGCRDRGPIGGCYEQYF
J gene: TRBJ2-7; clone size: many; D gene: TRBD2; CDR3 length: 18; V gene: TRBV4-3; CDR3 DNA: TGCGCCAGCAGCCAGTACAGGGAAACTAGCGGACTTCCCTACGAGCAGTACTTC; CDR3 protein: CASSQYRETSGLPYEQYF
J gene: TRBJ2-7; clone size: NA; D gene: TRBD2; CDR3 length: 16; V gene: TRBV7-2; CDR3 DNA: TGTGCCAGCAGCCCAACTAGCGGGAGGGGAATACACGAGCAGTACTTC; CDR3 protein: CASSPTSGRGIHEQYF
J gene: TRBJ1-1; clone size: NA; D gene: NA; CDR3 length: 11; V gene: TRBV29-1; CDR3 DNA: TGCAGCGTTGTCGAAGGCACTGAAGCTTTCTTT; CDR3 protein: CSVVEGTEAFF
J gene: TRBJ2-7; clone size: few; D gene: TRBD1; CDR3 length: 13; V gene: TRBV11-1; CDR3 DNA: TGTGCCAGCAGCAGGACAGGAACCTACGAGCAGTACTTC; CDR3 protein: CASSRTGTYEQYF
J gene: TRBJ1-5; clone size: NA; D gene: TRBD1; CDR3 length: 15; V gene: TRBV24-1; CDR3 DNA: TGTGCCACCAGTGAACCGGGACAGGGCAATCAGCCCCAGCATTTT; CDR3 protein: CATSEPGQGNQPQHF
J gene: TRBJ1-2; clone size: many; D gene: NA; CDR3 length: 10; V gene: TRBV29-1; CDR3 DNA: TGCAGCGTTGAGGGCTATGGCTACACCTTC; CDR3 protein: CSVEGYGYTF
J gene: TRBJ2-7; clone size: few; D gene: NA; CDR3 length: 13; V gene: TRBV20-1; CDR3 DNA: TGCAGTGTGGCCCACGACGGCGGCTACGAGCAGTACTTC; CDR3 protein: CSVAHDGGYEQYF
J gene: TRBJ2-2; clone size: few; D gene: TRBD2; CDR3 length: 17; V gene: TRBV5-1; CDR3 DNA: TGCGCCAGCAGCTTCGGACTAGCGGGGGAGTACACCGGGGAGCTGTTTTTT; CDR3 protein: CASSFGLAGEYTGELFF
J gene: TRBJ2-7; clone size: many; D gene: TRBD2; CDR3 length: 16; V gene: TRBV4-2; CDR3 DNA: TGTGCCAGCAGCCCAACGACTAGCGGGATCTCCTACGAGCAGTACTTC; CDR3 protein: CASSPTTSGISYEQYF
J gene: TRBJ2-3; clone size: few; D gene: TRBD2; CDR3 length: 14; V gene: TRBV6-2/TRBV6-3; CDR3 DNA: TGTGCCAGCAGGAACGGGGGGGCCGTAGATACGCAGTATTTT; CDR3 protein: CASRNGGAVDTQYF
J gene: TRBJ1-1; clone size: NA; D gene: NA; CDR3 length: 15; V gene: TRBV4-1; CDR3 DNA: TGCGCCAGCAGCCAAGATAGGGGGTCCGGCACTGAAGCTTTCTTT; CDR3 protein: CASSQDRGSGTEAFF
J gene: TRBJ2-5; clone size: few; D gene: TRBD2; CDR3 length: 16; V gene: TRBV7-6; CDR3 DNA: TGTGCCAGCAGTTCGTTAGCGGGGGTGTACCAAGAGACCCAGTACTTC; CDR3 protein: CASSSLAGVYQETQYF
J gene: TRBJ2-7; clone size: NA; D gene: TRBD1; CDR3 length: 14; V gene: TRBV12-3/TRBV12-4; CDR3 DNA: TGTGCCAGCAGAGACCAGGGACAGCCCTACGAGCAGTACTTC; CDR3 protein: CASRDQGQPYEQYF
J gene: TRBJ2-5; clone size: few; D gene: NA; CDR3 length: 14; V gene: TRBV7-2; CDR3 DNA: TGTGCCGGCAGCTTAGGCCGGGCCCAAGAGACCCAGTACTTC; CDR3 protein: CAGSLGRAQETQYF
J gene: TRBJ1-6; clone size: NA; D gene: TRBD1; CDR3 length: 17; V gene: TRBV7-2; CDR3 DNA: TGTGCCAGCAGCCTGACTGAGGACAGGGGACGAAATTCACCCCTCCACTTT; CDR3 protein: CASSLTEDRGRNSPLHF
J gene: TRBJ1-1; clone size: NA; D gene: TRBD1; CDR3 length: 16; V gene: TRBV7-2; CDR3 DNA: TGTGCCAGCAGCCTAAATGGACAGGGGTCGGGCACTGAAGCTTTCTTT; CDR3 protein: CASSLNGQGSGTEAFF
J gene: TRBJ2-5; clone size: NA; D gene: NA; CDR3 length: 12; V gene: TRBV4-1; CDR3 DNA: TGCGCCAGCAGCCAAGTTATGGAGACCCAGTACTTC; CDR3 protein: CASSQVMETQYF
J gene: TRBJ2-1; clone size: NA; D gene: TRBD2; CDR3 length: 17; V gene: TRBV6-2/TRBV6-3; CDR3 DNA: TGTGCCAGCAGTTACCGGCGGGAGGGCCGGGGTTACAATGAGCAGTTCTTC; CDR3 protein: CASSYRREGRGYNEQFF
J gene: TRBJ2-7; clone size: few; D gene: NA; CDR3 length: 10; V gene: TRBV29-1; CDR3 DNA: TGCAGCGTGATGACCTACGAGCAGTACTTC; CDR3 protein: CSVMTYEQYF
J gene: TRBJ2-7; clone size: NA; D gene: NA; CDR3 length: 12; V gene: TRBV6-2/TRBV6-3; CDR3 DNA: TGTGCCAGCAGCCCGACAGCACACGAGCAGTACTTC; CDR3 protein: CASSPTAHEQYF
J gene: TRBJ2-3; clone size: few; D gene: NA; CDR3 length: 14; V gene: TRBV20-1; CDR3 DNA: TGCAGTGCCGGGGGACAGTGGGGCACAGATACGCAGTATTTT; CDR3 protein: CSAGGQWGTDTQYF
J gene: TRBJ2-1; clone size: many; D gene: TRBD2; CDR3 length: 15; V gene: TRBV7-2; CDR3 DNA: TGTGCCAGCAGCTGGACTAGCGGGAGAGGGAATGAGCAGTTCTTC; CDR3 protein: CASSWTSGRGNEQFF
J gene: TRBJ1-1; clone size: few; D gene: NA; CDR3 length: 10; V gene: TRBV10-3; CDR3 DNA: TGTGCCATCGGTACAGGGAAGGCTTTCTTT; CDR3 protein: CAIGTGKAFF
J gene: TRBJ1-5; clone size: NA; D gene: NA; CDR3 length: 14; V gene: TRBV12-3/TRBV12-4; CDR3 DNA: TGTGCCAGCAGTCCGTTTTATGTCAATCAGCCCCAGCATTTT; CDR3 protein: CASSPFYVNQPQHF